This is a list of T cell receptor beta chains from one sample in a study of identical twins. MiXCR, run by TCRdb on the 5' RACE reads, gives a single entry per CDR3 protein. The sample lists fewer than 650,000 distinct CDR3 sequences, 9.6% occurring once. Another study also made use of these data, one on yellow fever vaccine responses in identical twins.

What was sequenced was PBMCs. The receptors come from a woman under 30 in good health. The CDR3 runs from the conserved cysteine through the conserved F or W. Fields, in order: V gene, J gene, CDR3 length, clone size, D gene, CDR3 protein. D genes are given only for firm matches. Clone size is given for some rows only: seen once, a few or many times, or a class if the clone is expanded.

TRBV7-6	TRBJ2-3	15	NA	NA	CASSLYGSSTDTQYF
TRBV7-3	TRBJ1-5	15	NA	NA	CASNGTPDSNQPQHF
TRBV28	TRBJ1-1	17	few	NA	CASSLSGASGVIPEAFF
TRBV7-2	TRBJ2-5	17	many	TRBD2	CASSLSDGRGGRETQYF
TRBV20-1	TRBJ2-7	16	many	TRBD2	CSARVPLAGTSYEQYF
TRBV19	TRBJ2-1	16	few	TRBD1	CASSIGGTGAYNEQFF
TRBV5-1	TRBJ2-2	16	many	NA	CASSLVTGKDTGELFF
TRBV27	TRBJ1-2	12	few	NA	CASSKNRDGYTF
TRBV2	TRBJ2-1	15	few	TRBD2	CASSEGAGRGNEQFF
TRBV9	TRBJ2-1	15	many	TRBD2	CASSYGLAGSNEQFF
TRBV7-3	TRBJ2-1	18	few	NA	CASSLTGSTLALYNEQFF
TRBV5-5	TRBJ2-5	15	many	NA	CASSLEQGHMETQYF
TRBV6-5	TRBJ2-1	11	NA	NA	CASSTEREQFF
TRBV11-2	TRBJ2-5	15	NA	TRBD2	CASSVGTRGIWTQYF
TRBV29-1	TRBJ1-3	13	many	NA	CSVLKSAGNTIYF
TRBV5-1	TRBJ2-3	16	NA	TRBD2	CASSQPSGRNTDTQYF
TRBV20-1	TRBJ2-7	11	many	NA	CSARDSFEQYF
TRBV5-1	TRBJ2-3	12	few	NA	CASSPPKDTQYF
TRBV3-1	TRBJ2-2	17	many	TRBD1	CASSQATGGENTGELFF
TRBV12-3/TRBV12-4	TRBJ2-2	17	NA	TRBD1	CATSGTGETLNTGELFF
TRBV12-3/TRBV12-4	TRBJ2-1	20	few	TRBD2	CASSLKRGFPPFHSYNEQFF
TRBV5-1	TRBJ2-1	16	NA	TRBD2	CASSVLAGVGYNEQFF
TRBV29-1	TRBJ2-1	18	NA	TRBD2	CSANPGLAGAVPYNEQFF
TRBV15	TRBJ2-2	16	many	NA	CATSRGGKTNTGELFF
TRBV7-7	TRBJ2-5	15	NA	NA	CASSLSANPQETQYF
TRBV11-1	TRBJ2-5	20	many	TRBD2	CASSSSNPGLAGDWRETQYF
TRBV5-1	TRBJ1-3	15	many	NA	CASSDGSYEGNTIYF